These 11 T cell receptor beta chains were all obtained from the same sample, sequenced in a study of shared clonotypes between healthy human individuals. Method: immunoSEQ multiplex PCR; TCRdb's copy keeps in-frame clones and lacks some. Of about 2.4 million clones in the sample, 90% to 95% were seen once. The sample comprised naive CD4+ T cells sorted from blood. Subset in this sample: CD45RA+ positively selected. The source is a man between 18 and 29 years old in good health.

J is TRBJ2-1 and V is TRBV2; 9 bases fit TRBD1. CDR3 length: 13 residues. The germline gives CDR1 SNHLY, CDR2 FYNNEI. V was clipped by 7 bases and J by 4 bases; unmatched bases: 2. In DNA form, the CDR3 reads TGTGCCAGCATGGGACAGGGATACAATGAGCAGTTCTTC. Protein sequence: CASMGQGYNEQFF.

The chain employs TRBV5-1 and TRBJ2-7; 8 nucleotides line up with TRBD1. Looked up from germline, CDR1 is SGHRS and CDR2 is YFSETQ. The CDR3 runs 15 residues. The ends lost 3 bases at V and 0 bases at J; junction bases unmatched: 5. CDR3: CASSWGTGRSYEQYF. The CDR3 bases are TGCGCCAGCAGCTGGGGGACAGGCCGCTCCTACGAGCAGTACTTC.

As regards this clone: This sample includes further DNA sequences coding for the same CDR3. Here the CDR3 DNA reads TGCGCCAGCAGCCAAGATGGCAATCAGCCCCAGCATTTT. The encoded protein is CASSQDGNQPQHF. This sequence joins TRBV4-1 and TRBJ1-5; D is unresolved. Germline CDR1 and CDR2: MGHRA and YSYEKL. V was pared by 0 bases and J by 2 bases, with 2 bases between. The CDR3 is 13 residues long.

A note on this clone: Other DNA sequences within the sample encode an identical CDR3. This rearrangement joins TRBV19 to TRBJ2-1, with 7 nucleotides matching TRBD1. V was pared by 4 bases and J by 4 bases, with 1 base of the junction left unmatched. CDR1 and CDR2 from the germline V gene are LNHDA and SQIVND (reference sequence). CDR3 size: 13 residues. CDR3 sequence reads: CASSTGQYNEQFF. The DNA of the CDR3 is TGTGCCAGTAGTACGGGACAGTACAATGAGCAGTTCTTC.

CDR3 in DNA: TGTGCCAGCTCACCCATCTCGGGACAGGGAGGTGGCTACACCTTC. Protein product: CASSPISGQGGGYTF. The chain links TRBV18 to TRBJ1-2; 9 nucleotides match TRBD1. J was trimmed by 7 bases and V by 3 bases; bases with no gene match: 9. Per the germline V gene, CDR1 is KGHSH and CDR2 is LQKENI. CDR3 length: 15 amino acids.

The chain uses TRBV6-1 and TRBJ1-5; possibly TRBD1 for D (6 bases). The CDR3 spans 14 residues. Per germline, CDR1 MNHNS and CDR2 SASEGT. V was cut by 8 bases and J by 7 bases, with 18 bases left in between. The CDR3 sequence is CASGPTGGRQPQHF. The CDR3 nucleotides are TGTGCCAGCGGCCCGACAGGAGGGCGCCAGCCCCAGCATTTT.

The chain uses TRBV7-2 and TRBJ2-7; no definite D call. V lost 7 bases and J 3 bases, leaving 25 bases between the germline ends. The CDR3 spans 17 residues. The germline V gene encodes CDR1 SGHTA and CDR2 FQGNSA. The CDR3 sequence: CASTLTVGPLTHYEQYF. Written as DNA, the CDR3 is TGTGCCAGCACCCTCACCGTAGGGCCCCTAACTCACTACGAGCAGTACTTC.

The chain carries TRBV5-4 and TRBJ2-4; maybe TRBD2 (5 bases). Trimming removed 4 bases at V and 0 bases at J, with 8 bases between. The CDR3 is made up of 14 amino acids. Germline assignment: CDR1 SGHNT and CDR2 YYREEE (reference sequence). CDR3 sequence reads: CASSPDLAKNIQYF. DNA of the CDR3: TGTGCCAGCAGCCCGGACTTAGCCAAAAACATTCAGTACTTC. Full variable domain (rest looked up from reference TRBV5-4 and TRBJ2-4): ETGVTQSPTHLIKTRGQQVTLRCSSQSGHNTVSWYQQALGQGPQFIFQYYREEENGRGNFPPRFSGLQFPNYSSELNVNALELDDSALYLCASSPDLAKNIQYFGAGTRLSVL.

V gene TRBV5-6 combines with J gene TRBJ1-5; TRBD1 matches at 7 bases. Germline-derived CDR1 and CDR2 are SGHDT and YYEEEE. This CDR3 has 15 amino acids. V shed 4 bases and J 4 bases; nucleotides not matched to a gene: 8. The CDR3 sequence: CASSNGPGGNQPQHF. The DNA of the CDR3 is TGTGCCAGCAGCAACGGGCCAGGGGGTAATCAGCCCCAGCATTTT.

V is TRBV2 and J is TRBJ2-6; D perhaps matches TRBD2 (5 bases). V was clipped by 6 bases and J by 3 bases, with 12 bases between them. The CDR3 totals 15 residues. Germline lookup yields CDR1 SNHLY and CDR2 FYNNEI. The CDR3 here is CASRSDGVGANVLTF. CDR3 bases: TGTGCCAGCAGGTCCGACGGGGTTGGGGCCAACGTCCTGACTTTC.

The chain recombines TRBV28 with TRBJ1-2; 7 nucleotides agree with TRBD1. The trim removed 4 bases at V and 5 bases at J, leaving 10 bases unmatched. CDR1 is MDHEN and CDR2 is SYDVKM in the germline V gene. CDR3 length: 15 residues. The CDR3, as DNA: TGTGCCAGCAGTTCGTGGACAGGTCGGGGATATGGCTACACCTTC. Encoded protein: CASSSWTGRGYGYTF.